Listed below are T cell receptor beta chains from one sample, sequenced in a study of CD8+ T cells in alopecia areata. Measured with immunoSEQ multiplex PCR; TCRdb has only the in-frame clones, and not every one. Counted here are about 120,000 clones, more than 45% occurring once; the ten biggest clones make up 0.45% to 0.5%. The specimen comprised CD4+ T cells sorted from blood, sampled at week 4, from a patient treated with tofacitinib. These receptors were collected from a human donor with alopecia areata. Both conserved end residues are part of each CDR3. Each record gives: CDR3 protein, CDR3 DNA, clone size, V gene, D gene, J gene. D genes are given only for firm matches. Only part of the rows carry a size: once, few, many, or a class if the clone is expanded.

CSVKGRATDTQYF	TGCAGCGTGAAAGGACGGGCCACAGATACGCAGTATTTT	NA	TRBV29-1	NA	TRBJ2-3
CASSFLGTSAIEQYF	TGTGCCAGCAGCTTCCTGGGGACTAGCGCGATCGAGCAGTACTTC	NA	TRBV5-6	TRBD2	TRBJ2-7
CASSYGTGGTGEQFF	TGTGCCAGCAGCTACGGGACAGGGGGCACGGGGGAGCAGTTCTTC	NA	TRBV11-2	TRBD1	TRBJ2-1
CASSRPGQGASGELFF	TGCGCCAGCAGCAGACCGGGACAGGGGGCGAGCGGGGAGCTGTTTTTT	NA	TRBV4-1	TRBD1	TRBJ2-2
CASSKWTDYGYTF	TGTGCCAGCAGTAAATGGACAGACTATGGCTACACCTTC	NA	TRBV6-5	NA	TRBJ1-2
CSAWTGGYNEQFF	TGCAGCGCCTGGACAGGTGGCTACAATGAGCAGTTCTTC	NA	TRBV29-1	TRBD1	TRBJ2-1
CASKPGSGANVLTF	TGTGCCAGCAAACCGGGGTCCGGGGCCAACGTCCTGACTTTC	few	TRBV6-1	NA	TRBJ2-6
CASSQVRPNQPQHF	TGTGCCAGCAGCCAAGTCAGGCCAAATCAGCCCCAGCATTTT	NA	TRBV16	NA	TRBJ1-5
CASSDGQGFGQPQHF	TGTGCCAGCAGTGACGGACAGGGGTTTGGTCAGCCCCAGCATTTT	NA	TRBV6-1	TRBD1	TRBJ1-5
CAIGSGAAGDTQYF	TGTGCCATCGGGTCGGGAGCTGCCGGAGATACGCAGTATTTT	NA	TRBV10-3	NA	TRBJ2-3
CASSHGTGQETQYF	TGTGCCAGCAGCCACGGGACAGGGCAAGAGACCCAGTACTTC	NA	TRBV7-9	TRBD1	TRBJ2-5
CAWSGALGGEKLFF	TGTGCCTGGAGCGGGGCCCTTGGCGGTGAAAAACTGTTTTTT	NA	TRBV30	NA	TRBJ1-4
CASSQVRSGNTEAFF	TGTGCCAGCAGCCAAGTGCGCTCAGGGAACACTGAAGCTTTCTTT	NA	TRBV4-2	NA	TRBJ1-1
CASSPTFRGSAETQYF	TGTGCCAGCAGTCCGACGTTCAGGGGCTCAGCAGAGACCCAGTACTTC	NA	TRBV6-6	NA	TRBJ2-5
CASSLGRALSYNEQFF	TGCGCCAGCAGCCTCGGGCGGGCGCTTTCCTACAATGAGCAGTTCTTC	few	TRBV5-1	NA	TRBJ2-1
CASSFGGGADNEQFF	TGTGCCAGCAGCTTCGGCGGGGGGGCTGACAATGAGCAGTTCTTC	NA	TRBV5-4	TRBD2	TRBJ2-1
CASSITNEKLFF	TGTGCCAGTAGTATCACTAATGAAAAACTGTTTTTT	NA	TRBV19	NA	TRBJ1-4
CASSPSGRSYNEQFF	TGTGCCAGCTCACCATCAGGGAGGTCCTACAATGAGCAGTTCTTC	NA	TRBV18	NA	TRBJ2-1